The 15 T cell receptor beta chains below were found in one sample sequenced in a study of T cells in Graves' hyperthyroidism and ophthalmopathy. The source material, RNA transcripts, was used to amplify TCR beta CDR3 regions. The HTBI primer set drove a first-round RT-PCR of the TCR CDR3. TCRdb independently ran MiXCR on the multiplex PCR reads; one entry per CDR3 protein. The sample shows approximately 510,000 distinct CDR3 sequences, approximately 49% of them seen only once. Sequenced: peripheral blood or thyroid tissue (not recorded which). These receptors all come from an adult woman with Graves' disease, either hyperthyroidism or ophthalmopathy (not recorded which).

The chain couples TRBV28 to TRBJ1-2; D is unclear. Germline CDR1 is MDHEN and CDR2 is SYDVKM. The length of the CDR3 is 14 residues. V was pared by 7 bases and J by 2 bases, with 14 bases between. The DNA for the CDR3 is TGTGCCAGCAACCCGCCTAGACGGAACTATGGCTACACCTTC. Its translation is CASNPPRRNYGYTF.

This clonotype was detected many times. The chain combines TRBV20-1 with TRBJ2-7; D might be TRBD2 (6 bases). V lost 4 bases and J lost 2, with 18 bases in between. The CDR3 contains 15 residues. Per germline, CDR1 DFQATT and CDR2 SNEGSKA (reference sequence). The CDR3 DNA is TGCAGTGCTACCAACCCCCGGGGGTTCGCCTACGAGCAGTACTTC. Protein: CSATNPRGFAYEQYF.

This clonotype showed up just a few times. The CDR3 nucleotides read TGCAGTGCTAAACAGGGGGTGGAACAGCCCCAGCATTTT. Translation: CSAKQGVEQPQHF. The rearrangement uses TRBV20-1 and TRBJ1-5; the match to TRBD1 covers 8 bases. Trimming removed 4 bases from V and 7 bases from J; junction bases left unmatched: 6. The CDR3 is 13 amino acids. The germline V gene encodes CDR1 DFQATT and CDR2 SNEGSKA (reference sequence).

The chain has TRBV10-3 and TRBJ2-7; D is unclear. Trimming pared 6 bases from V and 4 bases from J, leaving 16 bases between. This CDR3 is 14 amino acids long. The germline gives CDR1 ENHRY, CDR2 SYGVKD. DNA of the CDR3: TGTGCCATCAGGGGATGGACCGCCGTATACGAGCAGTACTTC. As protein: CAIRGWTAVYEQYF.

At least ten counts were recorded for this clonotype. V usage is TRBV20-1 and J usage is TRBJ2-7; a possible D gene is TRBD1 (5 bases). CDR1 is DFQATT, CDR2 SNEGSKA, per germline (reference sequence). Deletions cut 0 bases from V and 0 bases from J, with 9 bases between. The CDR3 is 14 amino acids. CDR3 DNA sequence: TGCAGTGCTAGAGAAGGGGCGAGCTCCTACGAGCAGTACTTC. It codes for CSAREGASSYEQYF.

As regards this clonotype: Without the conserved terminal phenylalanine or tryptophan, this CDR3 likely stems from a read error. V is TRBV6-6 and J is TRBJ2-7; no clear D gene. Germline CDR1 and CDR2: MNHNY and SVGAGI (reference sequence). V lost 2 bases, J lost 3 bases, and 17 bases lay in between. The CDR3 consists of 16 residues. CDR3 loop: CASSYRIQNRSYEQYL. CDR3 coding DNA: TGTGCCAGCAGTTACCGGATCCAAAATCGTAGCTACGAGCAGTACCTC.

At least ten counts were recorded for this clonotype. This chain joins TRBV5-1 and TRBJ1-5, with no clear D. The ends were cut back, 6 bases at V and 1 base at J, with 17 bases in the middle. The germline CDR1 and CDR2 sequences are SGHRS and YFSETQ. This CDR3 is built from 16 residues. The CDR3 nucleotides read TGCGCCAGCACCTTTCTCTTTGGACGGAGCAATCAGCCCCAGCATTTT. Its translation is CASTFLFGRSNQPQHF.

Notes on this clonotype: Germline and junction disagree at one end, which may indicate a read error. The chain joins TRBV7-3 to TRBJ2-5, with D perhaps TRBD2 (5 bases). The CDR3 contains 14 residues. Germline assignment: CDR1 SGHTA and CDR2 FQGTGA. The DNA for the CDR3 is TGTGCCAGCAGCCCGGGATCCCCGGGGAAGACCCAATACTTC. Translated, it gives CASSPGSPGKTQYF.

The rearrangement uses TRBV2 and TRBJ2-7; a weak D match, TRBD2 (6 bases). The V and J ends lost 8 bases and 5 bases respectively, with 16 bases between them. CDR3 length: 13 residues. Germline V lookup: CDR1 SNHLY, CDR2 FYNNEI. CDR3 in DNA: TGTGCCAGCTTCGGGGGAGCTTCCCACGAGCAGTACTTC. This gives the protein CASFGGASHEQYF.

The chain links TRBV5-1 to TRBJ2-7; unclear D gene. Trimming shortened V by 2 bases and J by 0 bases, and 12 bases separated the two germline ends. From germline, CDR1 is SGHRS and CDR2 YFSETQ. The CDR3 extends over 15 amino acids. CDR3 residues: CASSLYQLPSYEQYF. CDR3 sequence (DNA): TGCGCCAGCAGCTTATATCAGCTACCCTCCTACGAGCAGTACTTC.

This clonotype was detected a few times. The chain employs TRBV28 and TRBJ1-2; 7 bases are shared with TRBD1. CDR1 MDHEN and CDR2 SYDVKM come from the germline V gene. This CDR3 spans 16 amino acids. With V trimmed by 6 bases and J by 1 base, 11 bases remained unmatched. CDR3 sequence (DNA): TGTGCCAGCAGCCCCGACAGGGTTCCCAATAACTATGGCTACACCTTC. Translation gives CASSPDRVPNNYGYTF.

In its sample, this clonotype was seen once. The V gene is TRBV7-2, the J gene TRBJ2-7, with D uncertain. Trimming removed 2 bases at V and 1 base at J, with 9 bases between. This CDR3 spans 14 amino acids. CDR1 is SGHTA and CDR2 is FQGNSA in the germline V gene. CDR3 residues: CASSLYTTSYEQYF. CDR3 sequence (DNA): TGTGCCAGCAGCTTATATACGACTTCCTACGAGCAGTACTTC.

The chain links TRBV6-1 to TRBJ2-7, with TRBD2 matching over 7 bases. The CDR3 has 16 amino acids. Germline V gives CDR1 MNHNS, CDR2 SASEGT. The ends lost 4 bases at V and 3 bases at J; junction bases unmatched: 12. Here the CDR3 reads CASSAGLASGNYEQYF. CDR3 DNA sequence: TGTGCCAGCAGTGCAGGGTTAGCTAGCGGAAACTACGAGCAGTACTTC.

This clonotype was seen ten or more times. The chain carries TRBV2 and TRBJ1-1; 7 bases match TRBD1. The CDR3 is made up of 14 amino acids. Germline CDR1 reads SNHLY; CDR2 reads FYNNEI. The J segment lost 6 bases and the V segment lost 2 bases, leaving 6 bases of the junction unmatched. In DNA, the CDR3 is TGTGCCAGCAGTGAAAGACGACAGGGCCCTGAAGCTTTCTTT. Encoded protein: CASSERRQGPEAFF.

This clonotype was seen repeatedly, ten times or more. The chain couples TRBV25-1 to TRBJ1-1; D unclear. Deletions cut 7 bases from V and 9 bases from J, with 15 bases between. The CDR3 has 12 residues. CDR1 and CDR2 from the germline V gene are MGHDK and SYGVNS. The CDR3 bases are TGTGCCAGCAACGCGGAGGGAGTCAAAGCTTTCTTT. This sequence encodes CASNAEGVKAFF. The whole variable domain, filled in from reference TRBV25-1 and TRBJ1-1, reads EADIYQTPRYLVIGTGKKITLECSQTMGHDKMYWYQQDPGMELHLIHYSYGVNSTEKGDLSSESTVSRIRTEHFPLTLESARPSHTSQYLCASNAEGVKAFFGQGTRLTVV.